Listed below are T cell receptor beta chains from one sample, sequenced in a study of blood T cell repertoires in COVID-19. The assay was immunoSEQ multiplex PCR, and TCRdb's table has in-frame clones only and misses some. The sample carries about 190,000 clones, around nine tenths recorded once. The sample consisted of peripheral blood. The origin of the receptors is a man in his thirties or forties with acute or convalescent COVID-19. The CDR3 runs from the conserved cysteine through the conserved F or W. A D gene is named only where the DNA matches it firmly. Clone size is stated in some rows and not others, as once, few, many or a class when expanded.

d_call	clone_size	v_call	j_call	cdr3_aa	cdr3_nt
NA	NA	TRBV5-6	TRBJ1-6	CASSYRRNSPLHF	TGTGCCAGCAGCTATCGGAGGAATTCACCCCTCCACTTT
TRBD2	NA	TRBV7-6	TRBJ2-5	CASSLVNSGQETQYF	TGTGCCAGCAGCTTAGTAAATAGCGGGCAAGAGACCCAGTACTTC
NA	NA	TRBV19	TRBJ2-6	CASSATGNGANVLTF	TGTGCCAGTAGTGCTACAGGGAACGGGGCCAACGTCCTGACTTTC
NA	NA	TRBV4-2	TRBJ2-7	CASSPDRILATYEQYF	TGTGCCAGCAGCCCCGACCGAATTCTAGCGACCTACGAGCAGTACTTC
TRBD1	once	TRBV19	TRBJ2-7	CASSPGTGPTYEQYF	TGTGCCAGTAGTCCAGGGACAGGGCCAACCTACGAGCAGTACTTC
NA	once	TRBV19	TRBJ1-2	CASSYRSGGLDYTF	TGTGCCAGTAGTTACAGGTCCGGGGGGCTCGACTACACCTTC
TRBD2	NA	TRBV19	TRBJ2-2	CASRGGGLSTGELFF	TGTGCCAGTAGGGGGGGAGGGTTGAGCACCGGGGAGCTGTTTTTT
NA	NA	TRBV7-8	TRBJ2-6	CASSLARVSGANVLTF	TGTGCCAGCAGCTTAGCGAGGGTGTCTGGGGCCAACGTCCTGACTTTC
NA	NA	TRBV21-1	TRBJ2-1	CASSKARGQGGNEQFF	TGTGCCAGCAGCAAAGCGCGGGGGCAAGGGGGCAATGAGCAGTTCTTC
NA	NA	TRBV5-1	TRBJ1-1	CASSLAVTGSGTEAFF	TGCGCCAGCAGCTTGGCCGTGACAGGATCTGGAACTGAAGCTTTCTTT
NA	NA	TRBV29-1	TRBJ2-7	CSVPGGSGGYEQYF	TGCAGCGTTCCCGGGGGTAGCGGAGGGTACGAGCAGTACTTC
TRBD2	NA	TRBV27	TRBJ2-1	CASSLPPLAGGYYCEQFF	TGTGCCAGCAGTTTACCCCCGTTAGCGGGAGGGTATTATTGTGAGCAGTTCTTC
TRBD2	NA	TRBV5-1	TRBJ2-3	CASSLGSGSVNTQYF	TGCGCCAGCAGCTTAGGTAGCGGGAGTGTGAATACGCAGTATTTT
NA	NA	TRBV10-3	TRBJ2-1	CAISARTESSYNEQFF	TGTGCCATCAGTGCCCGGACAGAGAGCTCCTACAATGAGCAGTTCTTC
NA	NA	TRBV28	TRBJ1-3	CASSSGQSSGNTIYF	TGTGCCAGCAGTTCAGGACAGAGCTCTGGAAACACCATATATTTT
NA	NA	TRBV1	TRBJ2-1	CTSSRPPVYNEQFF	TGCACCAGCAGCCGTCCCCCAGTGTACAATGAGCAGTTCTTC
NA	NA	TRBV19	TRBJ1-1	CASSPSYRVSEAFF	TGTGCCAGTAGTCCGAGTTACAGGGTTTCTGAAGCTTTCTTT
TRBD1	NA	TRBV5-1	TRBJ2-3	CASSLSLGGTGGPFAQYF	TGCGCCAGCAGCTTGTCCTTAGGAGGGACAGGGGGCCCCTTCGCGCAGTATTTT
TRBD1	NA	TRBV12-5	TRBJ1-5	CASGFGTWGTGLDISGNQPQHF	TGTGCTAGTGGTTTTGGAACTTGGGGGACAGGGCTAGATATTTCGGGCAATCAGCCCCAGCATTTT
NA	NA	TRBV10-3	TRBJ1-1	CAISPGMNTEAFF	TGTGCCATCAGTCCAGGGATGAACACTGAAGCTTTCTTT
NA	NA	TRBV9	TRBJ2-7	CASSVVPDFPGDF	TGTGCCAGCAGCGTAGTGCCTGACTTCCCCGGGGACTTC
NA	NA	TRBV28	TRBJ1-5	CASSTANQPQHF	TGTGCCAGCAGCACCGCGAATCAGCCCCAGCATTTT
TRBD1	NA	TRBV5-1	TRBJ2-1	CASSLRSWGQGISNEQFF	TGCGCCAGCAGCTTGAGATCGTGGGGACAGGGAATTTCCAATGAGCAGTTCTTC
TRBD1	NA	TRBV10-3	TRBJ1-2	CAISSGGSEYYGYTF	TGTGCCATCAGTTCAGGGGGAAGTGAGTACTATGGCTACACCTTC
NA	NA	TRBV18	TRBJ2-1	CASSPDSHNEQFF	TGTGCCAGCTCACCGGACAGTCACAATGAGCAGTTCTTC
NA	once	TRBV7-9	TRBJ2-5	CASSLGPRETQYF	TGTGCCAGCAGCCTGGGCCCAAGAGAGACCCAGTACTTC
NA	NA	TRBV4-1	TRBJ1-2	CASSQDMWQTGGGYTF	TGCGCCAGCAGCCAAGATATGTGGCAGACGGGAGGAGGCTACACCTTC
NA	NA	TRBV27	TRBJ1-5	CASSRLTNQPQHF	TGTGCCAGCAGTCGCCTCACTAATCAGCCCCAGCATTTT
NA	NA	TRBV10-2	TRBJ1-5	CASSNSGDQPQHF	TGCGCCAGCTCGAACTCAGGGGATCAGCCCCAGCATTTT
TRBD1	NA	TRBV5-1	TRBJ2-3	CASSPRGPADTQYF	TGCGCCAGCAGCCCGAGGGGGCCGGCAGATACGCAGTATTTT
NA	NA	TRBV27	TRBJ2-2	CASSFSRATGELFF	TGTGCCAGCAGTTTTTCCAGGGCCACCGGGGAGCTGTTTTTT
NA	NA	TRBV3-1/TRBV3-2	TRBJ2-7	CASSQVVGGVYEQYF	TGTGCCAGCAGCCAAGTGGTGGGGGGAGTCTACGAGCAGTACTTC
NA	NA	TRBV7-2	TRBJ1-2	CASSSTRGEVNYGYTF	TGTGCCAGCAGCTCAACCAGAGGGGAGGTGAACTATGGCTACACCTTC
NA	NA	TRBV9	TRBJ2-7	CASSAYSDTYEQYF	TGTGCCAGCAGCGCCTACTCAGACACCTACGAGCAGTACTTC
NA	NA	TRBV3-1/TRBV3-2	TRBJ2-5	CASSQGGGLRETQYF	TGTGCCAGCAGCCAAGGAGGGGGTCTGAGAGAGACCCAGTACTTC
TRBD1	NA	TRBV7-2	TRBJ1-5	CASNSQGTGAQPQHF	TGTGCCAGCAACTCCCAGGGGACAGGGGCTCAGCCCCAGCATTTT
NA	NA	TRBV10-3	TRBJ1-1	CAIRRQDTEAFF	TGTGCCATCAGGAGACAAGACACTGAAGCTTTCTTT
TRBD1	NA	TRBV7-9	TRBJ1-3	CASSFGQGAGDTIYF	TGTGCCAGCAGCTTCGGACAGGGGGCTGGAGACACCATATATTTT
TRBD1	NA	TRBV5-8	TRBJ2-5	CASSRDRGLYQETQYF	TGTGCCAGCAGTCGGGACAGGGGATTGTACCAAGAGACCCAGTACTTC
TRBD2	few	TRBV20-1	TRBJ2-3	CSASGLAGGLPVDTQYF	TGCAGTGCTAGTGGACTAGCGGGAGGGCTCCCTGTAGATACGCAGTATTTT
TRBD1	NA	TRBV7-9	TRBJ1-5	CASSLQGAGNQPQHF	TGTGCCAGCAGTTTACAGGGGGCTGGCAATCAGCCCCAGCATTTT
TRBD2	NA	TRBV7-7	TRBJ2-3	CASSLGLAGGLGDTQYF	TGTGCTAGCAGCTTAGGTCTTGCGGGGGGCCTTGGAGATACGCAGTATTTT
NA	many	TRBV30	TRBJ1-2	CAWSVGRTVIYGYTF	TGTGCCTGGAGTGTAGGGAGAACAGTGATCTATGGCTACACCTTC
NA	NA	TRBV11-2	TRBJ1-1	CASSLARGSSAEAFF	TGTGCCAGCAGCTTAGCCAGGGGATCCTCCGCTGAAGCTTTCTTT
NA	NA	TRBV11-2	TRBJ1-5	CASSYNRDQPQHF	TGTGCCAGCAGCTACAACAGGGACCAGCCCCAGCATTTT
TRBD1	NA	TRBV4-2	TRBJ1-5	CASRAGDRGHYPQHF	TGTGCCAGCAGGGCTGGGGACAGGGGGCATTATCCCCAGCATTTT
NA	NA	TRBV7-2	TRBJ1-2	CASSANQVSAYYGYTF	TGTGCCAGCAGCGCCAATCAGGTGTCCGCTTACTATGGCTACACCTTC
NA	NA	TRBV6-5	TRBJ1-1	CASTLGRGMNTEAFF	TGTGCCAGCACCTTGGGAAGGGGAATGAACACTGAAGCTTTCTTT
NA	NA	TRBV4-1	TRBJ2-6	CASSQDHRVAGANVLTF	TGCGCCAGCAGCCAAGATCACAGGGTGGCCGGGGCCAACGTCCTGACTTTC
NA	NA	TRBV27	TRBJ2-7	CASSLSTSYEQYF	TGTGCCAGCAGTTTAAGTACATCCTACGAGCAGTACTTC